The 5 T cell receptor beta chains given below trace back to one sample, sequenced in a study of T cells in Graves' hyperthyroidism and ophthalmopathy. RNA transcripts served as the template for amplifying TCR beta CDR3 regions. Initially, a first-round RT-PCR of the TCR CDR3 employed the HTBI primer set. TCRdb re-called the multiplex PCR reads through MiXCR, storing one row per CDR3 protein. The table records roughly 240,000 distinct CDR3 sequences, around 25% of them present only once. Sequenced input: blood. Source of these receptors: a middle-aged woman with Graves' ophthalmopathy.

This clonotype was picked up many times. The V gene is TRBV3-1, the J gene TRBJ2-5, with TRBD1 matching over 8 bases. V lost 6 bases and J lost 5; bases outside the gene matches: 8. This CDR3 region has 14 residues. Germline lookup yields CDR1 LGHDT and CDR2 YNNKEL (reference sequence). The CDR3 coding sequence is TGTGCCAGCAGGGACAGGGTTGTGTCCGAGACCCAGTACTTC. Translation: CASRDRVVSETQYF.

This clonotype was counted ten times or more. The chain combines TRBV28 with TRBJ2-7; D remains ambiguous. The CDR3 totals 11 residues. Germline CDR1 and CDR2: MDHEN and SYDVKM. Trimming stripped 7 bases from V and 2 bases from J, with 6 bases between. The chain's CDR3 is CASNGAYEQYF. The CDR3 DNA is TGTGCCAGCAACGGAGCCTACGAGCAGTACTTC.

This rearrangement joins TRBV12-3 or TRBV12-4 to TRBJ1-2; D not resolved. The CDR3 spans 12 residues. Between the trimmed V and J ends, which lost 6 bases and 1 base, there was a span of 6 bases. CDR3: CASSYYNYGYTF. DNA of the CDR3: TGTGCCAGCAGCTACTATAACTATGGCTACACCTTC.

Ten or more counts support this clonotype. J is TRBJ2-7 and V is TRBV19; 10 bases match TRBD1. The CDR3 is 13 residues long. Trimming removed 6 bases from V and 5 bases from J; junction bases left unmatched: 4. Germline V CDR1 and CDR2: LNHDA, SQIVND (reference sequence). DNA of the CDR3: TGTGCCAGTAGCTGGGGACAGGGGAACGAGCAGTACTTC. Translation: CASSWGQGNEQYF.

This chain uses TRBV6-2 or TRBV6-3 with TRBJ2-7, with a possible D match to TRBD1 (6 bases). The CDR3 is 13 amino acids. CDR1 MNHEY and CDR2 SVGEGT come from the germline V gene. Trimming shortened V by 6 bases and J by 3 bases, and 12 bases separated the two germline ends. CDR3 bases: TGTGCCAGCAGGCAGACAGGAAGCTACGAGCAGTACTTC. Translated: CASRQTGSYEQYF.